The 7 T cell receptor beta chains below were found in one sample sequenced in a study of T cell responses to AZD1222 COVID-19 vaccine. Using immunoSEQ multiplex PCR, the repertoire was profiled, and TCRdb retains in-frame clones only, with some absent. The data show fewer than 110,000 clones, with under 95% seen just once and about 20% held by the top ten. This material consisted of peripheral blood, taken on day 0 of AZD1222 vaccination. The origin of the receptors is an adult in good health.

This sequence joins TRBV4-1 and TRBJ1-4; 9 bases map to TRBD1. The CDR3 spans 15 residues. Per the germline V gene, CDR1 is MGHRA and CDR2 is YSYEKL. With 4 bases clipped from V and 16 bases from J, the junction kept 16 bases outside the gene matches. CDR3 coding DNA: TGCGCCAGCAGCCCAACCGGGACAGGGTCCGCGGCGGCGTTTTTT. Amino acids: CASSPTGTGSAAAFF.

V gene TRBV19 combines with J gene TRBJ1-2; the D gene is possibly TRBD1 (5 bases). The CDR3 is 14 residues long. Deletions cut 9 bases from V and 3 bases from J, with 17 bases between. Per germline, CDR1 LNHDA and CDR2 SQIVND (reference sequence). The CDR3 region has the DNA TGTGCCAGCTATAACCAGGGAGCTTACTATGGCTACACCTTC. This codes for CASYNQGAYYGYTF.

The genes are TRBV6-5 and TRBJ1-5, with 7 bases that match TRBD1. Germline loops: CDR1 MNHEY, CDR2 SVGAGI. There are 14 residues in the CDR3. The trim removed 6 bases at V and 7 bases at J, leaving 9 bases unmatched. CDR3 nucleotides: TGTGCCAGCAGCCGGCGACAGGGTAGGCAGCCCCAGCATTTT. Encoded protein: CASSRRQGRQPQHF.

The chain couples TRBV5-4 to TRBJ1-6, with D possibly being TRBD1 (5 bases). V was pared by 1 base and J by 3 bases, with 8 bases between. The length of the CDR3 is 15 residues. From germline, CDR1 is SGHNT and CDR2 YYREEE (reference sequence). CDR3 DNA: TGTGCCAGCAGCTTGACCGGGGGCTATAATTCACCCCTCCACTTT. This codes for CASSLTGGYNSPLHF. Full variable domain (rest looked up from reference TRBV5-4 and TRBJ1-6): ETGVTQSPTHLIKTRGQQVTLRCSSQSGHNTVSWYQQALGQGPQFIFQYYREEENGRGNFPPRFSGLQFPNYSSELNVNALELDDSALYLCASSLTGGYNSPLHFGNGTRLTVT.

This clone was observed once. This sequence joins TRBV25-1 and TRBJ2-4; D gene ambiguous. Trimming shortened V by 2 bases and J by 7 bases, and 3 bases separated the two germline ends. Germline lookup yields CDR1 MGHDK and CDR2 SYGVNS. CDR3 length: 11 amino acids. The CDR3 loop reads CASSEINIQYF. DNA of the CDR3: TGTGCCAGCAGTGAAATTAACATTCAGTACTTC.

The V gene is TRBV10-2, the J gene TRBJ2-7; D not certain. Trimming shortened V by 2 bases and J by 2 bases, and 13 bases separated the two germline ends. CDR1 and CDR2 from the germline V gene are WSHSY and SAAADI. The CDR3 length is 15 residues. The CDR3 sequence is CASSETFDRPYEQYF. As DNA, the CDR3 is TGCGCCAGCAGTGAGACCTTTGACCGTCCCTACGAGCAGTACTTC.

This chain uses TRBV5-1 with TRBJ1-2; D not resolved. Per the germline V gene, CDR1 is SGHRS and CDR2 is YFSETQ. There are 11 residues in the CDR3. V gave up 4 bases and J gave up 3 bases, with 4 bases separating them. As DNA, the CDR3 is TGCGCCAGCAGCAAGGACTATGGCTACACCTTC. Translation: CASSKDYGYTF. The full variable domain, completed using reference TRBV5-1 and TRBJ1-2, is KAGVTQTPRYLIKTRGQQVTLSCSPISGHRSVSWYQQTPGQGLQFLFEYFSETQRNKGNFPGRFSGRQFSNSRSEMNVSTLELGDSALYLCASSKDYGYTFGSGTRLTVV.